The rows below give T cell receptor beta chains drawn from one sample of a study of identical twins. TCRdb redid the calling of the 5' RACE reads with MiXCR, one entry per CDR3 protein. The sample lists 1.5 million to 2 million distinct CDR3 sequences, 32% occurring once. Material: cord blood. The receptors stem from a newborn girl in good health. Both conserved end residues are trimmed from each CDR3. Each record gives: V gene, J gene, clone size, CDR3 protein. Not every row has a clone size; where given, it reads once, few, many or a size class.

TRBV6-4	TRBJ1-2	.	ASSDAGRQGYGYT
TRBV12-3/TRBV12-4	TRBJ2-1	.	ASSRLTSVSYNEQF
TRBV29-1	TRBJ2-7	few	SVELAGGPYEQY
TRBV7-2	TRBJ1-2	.	ASSLGSGGPNYGYT
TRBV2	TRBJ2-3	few	ASSAGNPDTQY
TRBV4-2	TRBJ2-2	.	ASSLAGLDTGELF
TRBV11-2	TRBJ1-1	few	ASSFKQGSGNTEAF
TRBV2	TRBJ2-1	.	ASETSGRAPSSYNEQF
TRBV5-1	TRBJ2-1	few	ASSYPQPAYNEQF
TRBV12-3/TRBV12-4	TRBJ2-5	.	ASRLWTGYQETQY
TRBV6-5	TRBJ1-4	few	ASSYYPGPNEKLF
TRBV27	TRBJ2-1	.	ANRRVNNVQF
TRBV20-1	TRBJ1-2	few	SARDQESLTNYGYT
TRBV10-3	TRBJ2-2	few	ATLGLAGSGELF
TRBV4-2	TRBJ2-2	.	ASSQGTGLANTGELF
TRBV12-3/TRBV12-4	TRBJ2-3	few	ASRGGPDTQY
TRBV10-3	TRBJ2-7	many	AISEGQSYEQY
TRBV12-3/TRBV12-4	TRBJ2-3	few	ASSFGRGIGTDTQY
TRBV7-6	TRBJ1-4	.	ASSPQGIGEKLF
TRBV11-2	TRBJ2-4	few	ASSFRDGGKNIQY
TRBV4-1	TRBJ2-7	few	ASSPRGLADTYEQY
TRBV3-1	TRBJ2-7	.	ASSHLGTSANEQY
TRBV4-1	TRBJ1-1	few	ASSPNAGRTEAF
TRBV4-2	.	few	ASSQGGQGGGQETQY
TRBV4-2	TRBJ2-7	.	ASSQAVVGSYEQY
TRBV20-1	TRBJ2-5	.	SADPGTGGGETQY
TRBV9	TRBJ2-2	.	ASSGNGELF
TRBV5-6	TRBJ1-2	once	ASSLEGIRLYGYT
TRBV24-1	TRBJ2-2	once	ATSDYRVLAGAGTGELF
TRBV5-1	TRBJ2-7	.	ASSPSGDGYEQY
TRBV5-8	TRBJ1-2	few	ASSLGQELYGYT
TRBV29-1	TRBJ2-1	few	SVEPRLAGDEQF
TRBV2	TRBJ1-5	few	ASTRQGHQPQH
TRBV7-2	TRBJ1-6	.	ASSLVGVGTGNSPLH